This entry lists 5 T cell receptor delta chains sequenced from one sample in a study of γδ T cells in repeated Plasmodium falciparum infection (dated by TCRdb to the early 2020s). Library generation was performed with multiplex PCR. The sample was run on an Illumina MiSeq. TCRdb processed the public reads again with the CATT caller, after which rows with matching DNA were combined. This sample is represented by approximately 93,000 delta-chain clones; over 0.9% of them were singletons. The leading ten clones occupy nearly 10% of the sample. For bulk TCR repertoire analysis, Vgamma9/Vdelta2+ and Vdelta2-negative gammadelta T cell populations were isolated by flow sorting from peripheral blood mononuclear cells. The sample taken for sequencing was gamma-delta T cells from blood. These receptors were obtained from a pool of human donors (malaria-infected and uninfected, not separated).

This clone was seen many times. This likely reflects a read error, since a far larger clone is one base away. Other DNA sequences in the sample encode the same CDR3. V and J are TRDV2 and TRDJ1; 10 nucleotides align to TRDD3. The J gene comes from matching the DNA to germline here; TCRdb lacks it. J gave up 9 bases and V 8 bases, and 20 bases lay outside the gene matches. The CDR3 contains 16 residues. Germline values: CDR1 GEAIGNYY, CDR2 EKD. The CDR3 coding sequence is TGTGCCTCTCCCCTCAACGTGCTGGGGGATATATTGGAACTCATCTTT. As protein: CASPLNVLGDILELIF.

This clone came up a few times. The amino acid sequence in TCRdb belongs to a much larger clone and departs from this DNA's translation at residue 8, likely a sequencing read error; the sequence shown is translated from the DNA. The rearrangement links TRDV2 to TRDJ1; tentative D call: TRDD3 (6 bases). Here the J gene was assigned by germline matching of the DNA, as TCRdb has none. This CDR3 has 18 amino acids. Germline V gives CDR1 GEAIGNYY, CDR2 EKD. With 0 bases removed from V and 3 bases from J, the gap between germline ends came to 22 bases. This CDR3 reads CACDTVARVRDNSDKLIF. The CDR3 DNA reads TGTGCCTGTGACACCGTGGCGAGGGTGAGGGATAACTCCGATAAACTCATCTTT.

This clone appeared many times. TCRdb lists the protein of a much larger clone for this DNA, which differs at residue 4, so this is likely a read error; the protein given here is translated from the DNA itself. CDR3 DNA: TGTGCCTGTGGCACGGCTGCGATCACCGATAAACTCATCTTT. Residues: CACGTAAITDKLIF. The chain combines TRDV2 with TRDJ1; unclear D gene. TCRdb offers no J gene call, so here the DNA was matched to germline to obtain one. V lost 5 bases and J lost 1, with 13 bases in between. Germline CDR1 and CDR2: GEAIGNYY and EKD. This CDR3 is 14 amino acids long.

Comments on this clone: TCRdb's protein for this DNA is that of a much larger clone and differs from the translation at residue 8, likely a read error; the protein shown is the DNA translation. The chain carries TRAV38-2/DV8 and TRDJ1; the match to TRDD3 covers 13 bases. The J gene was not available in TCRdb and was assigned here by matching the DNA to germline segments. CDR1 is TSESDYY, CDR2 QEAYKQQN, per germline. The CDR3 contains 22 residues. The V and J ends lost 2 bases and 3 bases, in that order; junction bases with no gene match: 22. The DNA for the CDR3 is TGTGCTTATAGGAGATTCTTTGACTTCCCCCCGAGTACTGGGGGATACGCCGATAAACTCATCTTT. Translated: CAYRRFFDFPPSTGGYADKLIF.

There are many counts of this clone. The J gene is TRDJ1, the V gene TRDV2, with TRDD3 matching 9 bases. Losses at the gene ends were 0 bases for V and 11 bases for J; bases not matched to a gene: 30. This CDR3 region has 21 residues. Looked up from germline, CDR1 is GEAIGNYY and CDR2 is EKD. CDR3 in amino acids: CACDTLKNTGGSTRKGAELIF. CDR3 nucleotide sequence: TGTGCCTGTGACACCCTAAAAAATACTGGGGGAAGTACACGGAAGGGTGCCGAGCTCATCTTT.